This is a list of T cell receptor beta chains from one sample in a study of OX40 agonist ivuxolimab in advanced cancers. TCRdb keeps only in-frame clones here, not all; method: immunoSEQ multiplex PCR. Among about 58,000 clones listed, approximately 90% were seen once. Here the sequenced sample was CD4+ or CD8+ T cells sorted from blood, taken in a trial of the OX40 agonist ivuxolimab. These receptors were obtained from an adult with an advanced solid tumor such as melanoma, head and neck, liver or kidney cancer. CDR3s include the opening cysteine and the closing phenylalanine or tryptophan. The D gene is left open where the match is weak. For some rows the clone size is stated as once, few or many, or as a class when expanded; others skip it.

d_call: TRBD1; v_call: TRBV27; clone_size: once; j_call: TRBJ1-6; cdr3_aa: CASTDRVGPLHF; cdr3_nt: TGTGCCAGCACGGACAGGGTGGGACCCCTCCACTTT
d_call: TRBD2; v_call: TRBV11-1; clone_size: NA; j_call: TRBJ2-5; cdr3_aa: CASSFASGNAETQYF; cdr3_nt: TGTGCCAGCAGCTTTGCTAGCGGGAATGCAGAGACCCAGTACTTC
d_call: TRBD2; v_call: TRBV10-3; clone_size: once; j_call: TRBJ2-3; cdr3_aa: CATSPSGSGTDTQYF; cdr3_nt: TGTGCCACCTCCCCCAGCGGGAGTGGGACAGATACGCAGTATTTT
d_call: NA; v_call: TRBV30; clone_size: NA; j_call: TRBJ2-3; cdr3_aa: CAWSPNWDTQYF; cdr3_nt: TGTGCCTGGAGTCCAAACTGGGATACGCAGTATTTT
d_call: NA; v_call: TRBV5-1; clone_size: NA; j_call: TRBJ2-7; cdr3_aa: CASSLEGIYEQYF; cdr3_nt: TGCGCCAGCAGCTTGGAGGGAATCTACGAGCAGTACTTC
d_call: TRBD2; v_call: TRBV7-8; clone_size: NA; j_call: TRBJ2-4; cdr3_aa: CASSISGRATNIQYF; cdr3_nt: TGTGCCAGCAGCATTAGCGGGAGGGCCACAAACATTCAGTACTTC
d_call: NA; v_call: TRBV5-4; clone_size: NA; j_call: TRBJ2-2; cdr3_aa: CASSLKGTGRTGELFF; cdr3_nt: TGTGCCAGCAGCTTAAAGGGGACGGGGAGAACCGGGGAGCTGTTTTTT
d_call: NA; v_call: TRBV13; clone_size: few; j_call: TRBJ1-3; cdr3_aa: CASSHRAGNTIYF; cdr3_nt: TGTGCCAGCAGCCACAGGGCTGGAAACACCATATATTTT
d_call: TRBD2; v_call: TRBV14; clone_size: NA; j_call: TRBJ2-1; cdr3_aa: CASSQVGGERIF; cdr3_nt: TGTGCCAGCAGCCAAGTCGGGGGGGAAAGGATCTTC
d_call: TRBD1; v_call: TRBV11-3; clone_size: NA; j_call: TRBJ2-2; cdr3_aa: CASSDRQGSTGELFF; cdr3_nt: TGTGCCAGCAGCGACCGACAGGGAAGCACCGGGGAGCTGTTTTTT
d_call: NA; v_call: TRBV6-6; clone_size: NA; j_call: TRBJ2-3; cdr3_aa: CASSPGGGGDTQYF; cdr3_nt: TGTGCCAGCAGCCCAGGGGGGGGAGGGGATACGCAGTATTTT
d_call: NA; v_call: TRBV7-2; clone_size: NA; j_call: TRBJ2-3; cdr3_aa: CASSLVNTGWGTDTQYF; cdr3_nt: TGTGCCAGCAGCTTAGTTAACACGGGATGGGGCACAGATACGCAGTATTTT
d_call: NA; v_call: TRBV5-1; clone_size: few; j_call: TRBJ2-5; cdr3_aa: CASSLRTEQETQYF; cdr3_nt: TGCGCCAGCAGCCTAAGAACAGAGCAAGAGACCCAGTACTTC
d_call: NA; v_call: TRBV9; clone_size: NA; j_call: TRBJ2-3; cdr3_aa: CASSVGAERNTQYF; cdr3_nt: TGTGCCAGCAGCGTAGGGGCGGAGAGGAATACGCAGTATTTT
d_call: NA; v_call: TRBV2; clone_size: NA; j_call: TRBJ2-7; cdr3_aa: CASRETYEQYF; cdr3_nt: TGTGCCAGCAGGGAAACCTACGAGCAGTACTTC
d_call: NA; v_call: TRBV28; clone_size: NA; j_call: TRBJ2-1; cdr3_aa: CASSGTGAGEQFF; cdr3_nt: TGTGCCAGCAGTGGGACGGGAGCTGGTGAGCAGTTCTTC
d_call: NA; v_call: TRBV5-8; clone_size: NA; j_call: TRBJ2-1; cdr3_aa: CASSRLTQNEQFF; cdr3_nt: TGTGCCAGCAGCCGCTTGACTCAAAATGAGCAGTTCTTC
d_call: NA; v_call: TRBV27; clone_size: NA; j_call: TRBJ1-5; cdr3_aa: CASSLAWSQPQHF; cdr3_nt: TGTGCCAGCAGTTTAGCATGGAGTCAGCCCCAGCATTTT
d_call: TRBD2; v_call: TRBV5-1; clone_size: NA; j_call: TRBJ2-5; cdr3_aa: CASSPGGARRETQYF; cdr3_nt: TGCGCCAGCAGCCCCGGGGGGGCGCGGCGGGAGACCCAGTACTTC
d_call: TRBD2; v_call: TRBV11-3; clone_size: NA; j_call: TRBJ2-7; cdr3_aa: CASSPGGLAGLKNEQYF; cdr3_nt: TGTGCCAGCAGCCCCGGGGGGCTAGCGGGACTCAAGAACGAGCAGTACTTC
d_call: NA; v_call: TRBV2; clone_size: NA; j_call: TRBJ2-5; cdr3_aa: CASKEEAVAGTQYF; cdr3_nt: TGTGCCAGCAAGGAGGAAGCCGTAGCTGGGACCCAGTACTTC
d_call: TRBD2; v_call: TRBV7-7; clone_size: NA; j_call: TRBJ2-2; cdr3_aa: CASSSREGPGELFF; cdr3_nt: TGTGCTAGCAGTTCGCGGGAGGGTCCGGGGGAGCTGTTTTTT
d_call: NA; v_call: TRBV28; clone_size: NA; j_call: TRBJ2-7; cdr3_aa: CASIPAGSSYEQYF; cdr3_nt: TGTGCCAGCATTCCGGCGGGGAGCTCCTACGAGCAGTACTTC
d_call: NA; v_call: TRBV28; clone_size: NA; j_call: TRBJ1-1; cdr3_aa: CASSLPDRLNTEAFF; cdr3_nt: TGTGCCAGCAGCCTCCCCGACAGGTTAAACACTGAAGCTTTCTTT
d_call: NA; v_call: TRBV6-5; clone_size: NA; j_call: TRBJ2-2; cdr3_aa: CASSLRPDGELFF; cdr3_nt: TGTGCCAGCAGTCTTCGACCGGACGGGGAGCTGTTTTTT
d_call: TRBD1; v_call: TRBV28; clone_size: few; j_call: TRBJ2-7; cdr3_aa: CASKRGRYGEQYF; cdr3_nt: TGTGCCAGCAAAAGGGGGCGGTATGGCGAGCAGTACTTC
d_call: NA; v_call: TRBV14; clone_size: few; j_call: TRBJ2-2; cdr3_aa: CASSQKNKNTGELFF; cdr3_nt: TGTGCCAGCAGTCAGAAAAACAAGAACACCGGGGAGCTGTTTTTT
d_call: TRBD2; v_call: TRBV4-3; clone_size: few; j_call: TRBJ2-4; cdr3_aa: CASSFGLAVGDIQYF; cdr3_nt: TGCGCCAGCAGCTTCGGACTAGCGGTGGGGGACATTCAGTACTTC
d_call: TRBD2; v_call: TRBV6-1; clone_size: NA; j_call: TRBJ2-1; cdr3_aa: CASGSGGPYNEQFF; cdr3_nt: TGTGCCTCGGGGTCGGGAGGGCCGTATAATGAGCAGTTCTTC
d_call: NA; v_call: TRBV7-8; clone_size: NA; j_call: TRBJ2-6; cdr3_aa: CASSRHPYPQSRANVLTF; cdr3_nt: TGTGCCAGCAGCCGGCACCCTTACCCACAAAGTCGGGCCAACGTCCTGACTTTC
d_call: TRBD2; v_call: TRBV14; clone_size: NA; j_call: TRBJ2-1; cdr3_aa: CASMLAGYNEQFF; cdr3_nt: TGTGCCAGCATGCTAGCGGGATACAATGAGCAGTTCTTC